These 9 T cell receptor beta chains were sequenced from one sample in a study of CD8 T cells in ankylosing spondylitis. Each CDR3 protein gets one entry after TCRdb re-called the 5' RACE reads with MiXCR. The sample has about 180,000 distinct CDR3 sequences; approximately 10% are singletons. The sample consisted of blood, either unsorted or a sorted T cell fraction (not recorded which). These receptor sequences come from a female donor with ankylosing spondylitis or in good health (not recorded which).

Only a few counts were recorded for this clonotype. The rearrangement links TRBV13 to TRBJ1-1; D may be TRBD1 (5 bases). This CDR3 has 13 amino acids. Between the trimmed V and J ends, which lost 6 bases and 6 bases, there was a span of 14 bases. Germline CDR1 PRHDT, CDR2 FYEKMQ (reference sequence). This CDR3 reads CASSLRGFAEAFF. The CDR3 nucleotides read TGTGCCAGCAGTTTAAGGGGTTTCGCTGAAGCTTTCTTT.

CDR3 loop: CASSLGAGGPPYNEQFF. DNA for the CDR3: TGTGCCAGCAGTTTGGGCGCGGGAGGGCCTCCCTACAATGAGCAGTTCTTC. The V and J genes are TRBV28 and TRBJ2-1; 9 nucleotides align to TRBD2. CDR1 is MDHEN and CDR2 is SYDVKM in the germline V gene. Trimming cost V 3 bases and J 2 bases; bases outside gene matches: 8. The CDR3 totals 17 residues. The entire variable domain, with the rest obtained from reference TRBV28 and TRBJ2-1, is as follows: DVKVTQSSRYLVKRTGEKVFLECVQDMDHENMFWYRQDPGLGLRLIYFSYDVKMKEKGDIPEGYSVSREKKERFSLILESASTNQTSMYLCASSLGAGGPPYNEQFFGPGTRLTVL.

In its sample, this clonotype was seen many times. V usage is TRBV27 and J usage is TRBJ2-7; 8 bases map to TRBD2. There are 15 residues in the CDR3. The V gene's germline CDR1 is MNHEY and CDR2 SMNVEV (reference sequence). Unmatched junction bases numbered 3, after V lost 0 bases and J lost 2 bases. The CDR3 protein is CASSLSLSGTYEQYF. CDR3 DNA: TGTGCCAGCAGTTTATCGCTTAGCGGGACCTACGAGCAGTACTTC.

This clonotype was seen more than once but under ten times. The rearrangement joins TRBV10-1 to TRBJ1-1; D remains ambiguous. Germline V CDR1 and CDR2: WNHNN, SYGVQD (reference sequence). This CDR3 comprises 15 residues. Trimming pared 0 bases from V and 3 bases from J, leaving 11 bases between. CDR3 region: CASSESEGPDTEAFF. The CDR3 DNA is TGCGCCAGCAGTGAGTCTGAAGGGCCGGACACTGAAGCTTTCTTT.

CDR3 amino acids: CASSEGRVSGEKLFF. CDR3 sequence (DNA): TGTGCCAGCAGTGAAGGCAGGGTATCGGGCGAAAAACTGTTTTTT. The genes are TRBV2 and TRBJ1-4; tentative D call: TRBD1 (5 bases). V shed 1 base and J shed 8 bases, with 14 bases lying between them. This CDR3 contains 15 residues. Germline-derived CDR1 and CDR2 are SNHLY and FYNNEI.

The rearrangement uses TRBV20-1 and TRBJ1-2, with TRBD1 identical over 9 bases. J was trimmed by 4 bases and V by 0 bases; bases with no gene match: 12. The V gene's germline CDR1 is DFQATT and CDR2 SNEGSKA (reference sequence). This CDR3 spans 17 amino acids. CDR3 bases: TGCAGTGCTAGAGACCTGGTTTTGGGACAGGGTTTCTATGGCTACACCTTC. It translates to CSARDLVLGQGFYGYTF.

This clonotype has just a few counts. This rearrangement joins TRBV29-1 to TRBJ2-7; no reliable D call. V was pared by 6 bases and J by 0 bases, with 12 bases between. Germline V gene sequence: CDR1 SQVTM, CDR2 ANQGSEA. There are 13 residues in the CDR3. The CDR3 loop reads CSVQVTNSYEQYF. For the CDR3, the DNA is TGCAGCGTGCAGGTTACAAACTCCTACGAGCAGTACTTC.

This clonotype came up many times. This rearrangement joins TRBV7-9 to TRBJ1-1; no definite D call. The V gene lost 2 bases and the J gene lost 8 bases, with 12 bases spanning the gap. This CDR3 spans 13 amino acids. Germline-derived CDR1 and CDR2 are SEHNR and FQNEAQ (reference sequence). This chain's CDR3 is CASSLLVGSEAFF. The CDR3 bases are TGTGCCAGCAGCTTACTGGTAGGCAGCGAAGCTTTCTTT. The variable domain in full, completed from reference TRBV7-9 and TRBJ1-1, reads DTGVSQNPRHKITKRGQNVTFRCDPISEHNRLYWYRQTLGQGPEFLTYFQNEAQLEKSRLLSDRFSAERPKGSFSTLEIQRTEQGDSAMYLCASSLLVGSEAFFGQGTRLTVV.

This clonotype has more than one count but fewer than ten. J is TRBJ2-7 and V is TRBV5-5; 10 nucleotides line up with TRBD1. This CDR3 region has 14 residues. CDR1 and CDR2 (germline): SGHKS, YYEKEE (reference sequence). V lost 2 bases to trimming and J lost 4 bases; unmatched junction nucleotides: 3. As DNA, the CDR3 is TGTGCCAGCAGCTTCGGGACAGGGGTTTACGAGCAGTACTTC. It yields the protein CASSFGTGVYEQYF.